This TCR beta chain stems from a study of cytomegalovirus exposure and HLA in healthy donors. Study-level points and caveats: A missense variant in DCLRE1C was later tied to TCR beta V- and J-gene trimming. Reports indicate that TCR beta sequences accurately predicted the HLA-A and HLA-B alleles of most subjects. An observed cluster of highly shared sequence variants was recorded as a likely sequencing artifact.

The PCR made use of 60 Vbeta and 13 Jbeta primers. TCRdb keeps only in-frame clones here, not all; method: immunoSEQ multiplex PCR. The top ten hold 5% to 7.5% of the sample, which has 90,000 to 130,000 clones, approximately 79% seen once. Trimming left V 7 bases short and J 8 bases short, with 17 bases between. The CDR3 is made up of 13 amino acids. Per the germline V gene, CDR1 is LNHDA and CDR2 is SQIVND (reference sequence). As concerns this clone: The antigen is undetermined.

The material sequenced was PBMCs. The J gene is TRBJ1-2, the V gene TRBV19, with a weak D call TRBD1 (6 bases). The sequence came from a man younger than 40 in good health and CMV-seropositive. CDR3 protein: CASTLGTPTGYTF. CDR3 DNA: TGTGCCAGTACCCTCGGGACACCTACGGGCTACACCTTC.